This T cell receptor (beta chain) was captured by sequencing in a study of OX40 agonist ivuxolimab in advanced cancers. The overall study: Every patient in dose escalation had hepatocellular carcinoma, melanoma, renal cell or head and neck cancer. Participants, 75% to 90% male, averaged 60 years of age, ranging from about 23 to 79.

About this clone: Its antigen is not identified.

General study findings and limits: There were, on average, more expanded clones in CD8+ T cells than in CD4+. Both blood CD4+ and CD8+ T cells showed clonal growth by week 6 at 0.1 to 3.0 mg/kg.

Trimming removed 7 bases at V and 5 bases at J, with 15 bases between. This CDR3 comprises 13 residues. Germline values: CDR1 SQVTM, CDR2 ANQGSEA. Using immunoSEQ multiplex PCR, the repertoire was profiled, and TCRdb retains in-frame clones only, with some absent. Among around 5,000 clones, about 70% were seen once, and the ten largest hold roughly two thirds. This TCR was recovered from an adult with an advanced solid tumor such as melanoma, head and neck, liver or kidney cancer. V is TRBV29-1 and J is TRBJ2-1; D remains ambiguous. Sample: CD4+ or CD8+ T cells sorted from blood, taken in a trial of the OX40 agonist ivuxolimab. CDR3 residues: CSASPGLNNEQFF. CDR3 DNA: TGCAGCGCCAGCCCCGGGTTGAACAATGAGCAGTTCTTC.